This is a list of T cell receptor beta chains from one sample in a study of a mutant IDH1 vaccine in newly diagnosed glioma. Their antigens remain unidentified. The method was immunoSEQ multiplex PCR; TCRdb's version includes in-frame clones alone and lacks a portion of them. Of roughly 50,000 clones listed, 84% are singletons. The source was PBMCs, collected from a glioma patient whose treatment included an IDH1 peptide vaccine. The receptors here all came from a woman between 18 and 30 years old with glioma. The CDR3 runs from the conserved cysteine through the conserved F or W. The D gene is left open where the match is weak. Only some rows state a clone size, as once, few, many or a class for expanded clones.

TRBJ2-7 NA NA TRBV7-8 TGTGCCAGCAGCTTGAGGACCGGGATCACCTACGAGCAGTACTTC CASSLRTGITYEQYF
TRBJ2-3 NA NA TRBV5-1 TGCGCCAGCAGTGGAGGGGGGGCGTCAGGTACAGATACGCAGTATTTT CASSGGGASGTDTQYF
TRBJ2-3 NA NA TRBV5-1 TGCGCCAGCAGCCCGATCGGAGGGACAGATACGCAGTATTTT CASSPIGGTDTQYF
TRBJ1-5 NA NA TRBV19 TGTGCCAGTAGTATAGGCGCAGGGGATCAGCCCCAGCATTTT CASSIGAGDQPQHF
TRBJ1-6 few NA TRBV7-2 TGTGCCAGCAGCTTAAACGATTCACCCCTCCACTTT CASSLNDSPLHF
TRBJ2-7 NA NA TRBV29-1 TGCAGCGTGCTGGGGGGACGGCTGCAGTACTTC CSVLGGRLQYF
TRBJ2-5 NA NA TRBV6-5 TGTGCCAGCAAGAGGAGAGGGGCGTTGGAGACCCAGTACTTC CASKRRGALETQYF
TRBJ2-2 NA NA TRBV6-5 TGTGCCAGCAGGTCCGACAGGCGCACCGGGGAGCTGTTTTTT CASRSDRRTGELFF
TRBJ1-1 once NA TRBV6-4 TGTGCCAGCAGTGACGACGGGGGCATAGCTTTCTTT CASSDDGGIAFF
TRBJ1-6 once NA TRBV27 TGTGCCAGCAGTTCGGCCGGGCCTGATAATTCACCCCTCCACTTT CASSSAGPDNSPLHF
TRBJ2-7 NA TRBD1 TRBV5-6 TGTGCCAGCAGCGTAATGGGACAGGGTCTAACGCAGCAGTACTTC CASSVMGQGLTQQYF
TRBJ2-2 NA NA TRBV5-1 TGCGCCAGCAGTGGGGGGTCAGGCACCGGGGAGCTGTTTTTT CASSGGSGTGELFF
TRBJ2-7 NA NA TRBV7-9 TGTGCCAGCAGCTTAGCGGGGGGAGTTCGGGACGAGCAGTACTTC CASSLAGGVRDEQYF